This T cell receptor beta chain appears in the sequencing data of a study of cytomegalovirus exposure and HLA in healthy donors. Assay used: immunoSEQ multiplex PCR; TCRdb lists only in-frame clones, some missing. The sample contains around 120,000 clones, approximately 90% of which appear only once. CDR3 size: 16 residues. Germline loops: CDR1 MDHEN, CDR2 SYDVKM. J was trimmed by 0 bases and V by 6 bases; bases with no gene match: 8. This clone appeared once. This sequence originates from a woman aged 18-29 years in good health and CMV-seronegative. The J gene is TRBJ1-3, the V gene TRBV28; 7 bases align to TRBD1. Sequences were obtained from PBMCs. The CDR3 here is CASSWTGESSGNTIYF. DNA for the CDR3: TGTGCCAGCAGCTGGACAGGCGAGAGCTCTGGAAACACCATATATTTT. The entire variable domain, with the rest obtained from reference TRBV28 and TRBJ1-3, is as follows: DVKVTQSSRYLVKRTGEKVFLECVQDMDHENMFWYRQDPGLGLRLIYFSYDVKMKEKGDIPEGYSVSREKKERFSLILESASTNQTSMYLCASSWTGESSGNTIYFGEGSWLTVV.